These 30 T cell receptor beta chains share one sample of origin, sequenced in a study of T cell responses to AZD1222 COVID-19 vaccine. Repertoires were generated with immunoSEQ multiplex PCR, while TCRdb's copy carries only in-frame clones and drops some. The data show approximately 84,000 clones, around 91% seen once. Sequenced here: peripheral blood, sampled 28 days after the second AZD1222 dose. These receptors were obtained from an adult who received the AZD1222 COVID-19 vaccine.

For the CDR3, the DNA is TGCGCCAGCAGCCAAGATTTGCGGCGGAGAGGCCTTGCGGATGGCTACACCTTC. Protein product: CASSQDLRRRGLADGYTF. The rearrangement joins TRBV4-1 to TRBJ1-2; no clear D gene. CDR1 is MGHRA, CDR2 YSYEKL, per germline. The CDR3 spans 18 residues. V was clipped by 0 bases and J by 6 bases, with 23 bases between them.

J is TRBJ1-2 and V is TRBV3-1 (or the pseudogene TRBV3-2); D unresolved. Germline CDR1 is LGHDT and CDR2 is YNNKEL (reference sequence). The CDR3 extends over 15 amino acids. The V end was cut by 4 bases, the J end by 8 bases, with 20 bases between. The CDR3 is CASSLEARWGGGYTF. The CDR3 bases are TGTGCCAGCAGCCTCGAGGCGAGATGGGGAGGAGGCTACACCTTC.

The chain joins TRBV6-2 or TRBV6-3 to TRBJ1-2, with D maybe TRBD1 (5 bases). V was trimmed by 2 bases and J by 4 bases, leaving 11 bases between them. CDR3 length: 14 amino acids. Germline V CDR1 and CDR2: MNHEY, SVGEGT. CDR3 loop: CASSYQDSSYGYTF. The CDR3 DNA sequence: TGTGCCAGCAGTTACCAAGACAGCTCCTATGGCTACACCTTC.

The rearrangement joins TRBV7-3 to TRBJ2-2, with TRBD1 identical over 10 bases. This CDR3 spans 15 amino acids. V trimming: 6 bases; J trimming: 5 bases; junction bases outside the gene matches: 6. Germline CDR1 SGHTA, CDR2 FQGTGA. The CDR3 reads CASRETGGITGELFF. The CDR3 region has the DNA TGTGCCAGCAGGGAGACAGGGGGCATTACCGGGGAGCTGTTTTTT.

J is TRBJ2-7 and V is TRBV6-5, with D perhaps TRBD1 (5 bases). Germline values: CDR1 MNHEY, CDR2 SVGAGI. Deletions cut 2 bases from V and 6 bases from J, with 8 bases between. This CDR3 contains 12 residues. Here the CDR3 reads CASSYQGSEQYF. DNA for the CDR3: TGTGCCAGCAGTTACCAGGGATCCGAGCAGTACTTC.

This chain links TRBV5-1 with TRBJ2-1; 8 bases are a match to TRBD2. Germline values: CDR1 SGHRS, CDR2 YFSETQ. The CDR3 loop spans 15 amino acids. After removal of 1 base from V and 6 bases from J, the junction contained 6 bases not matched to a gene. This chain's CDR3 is CASSLRSGNSNEQFF. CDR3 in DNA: TGCGCCAGCAGCTTGCGTAGCGGGAATTCCAATGAGCAGTTCTTC. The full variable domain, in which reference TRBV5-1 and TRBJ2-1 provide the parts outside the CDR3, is KAGVTQTPRYLIKTRGQQVTLSCSPISGHRSVSWYQQTPGQGLQFLFEYFSETQRNKGNFPGRFSGRQFSNSRSEMNVSTLELGDSALYLCASSLRSGNSNEQFFGPGTRLTVL.

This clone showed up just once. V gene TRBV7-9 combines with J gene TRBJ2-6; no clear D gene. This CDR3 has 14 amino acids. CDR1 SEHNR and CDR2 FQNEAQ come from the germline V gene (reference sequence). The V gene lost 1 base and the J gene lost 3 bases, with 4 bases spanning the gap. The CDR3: CASSLVDGANVLTF. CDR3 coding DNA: TGTGCCAGCAGCTTAGTCGATGGGGCCAACGTCCTGACTTTC.

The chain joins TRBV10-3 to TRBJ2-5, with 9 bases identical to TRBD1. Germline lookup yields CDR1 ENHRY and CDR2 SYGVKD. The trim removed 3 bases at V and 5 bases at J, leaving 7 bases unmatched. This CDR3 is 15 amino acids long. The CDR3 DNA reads TGTGCCATCAGTGAACAGGGGGCTATCGAGGAGACCCAGTACTTC. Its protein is CAISEQGAIEETQYF.

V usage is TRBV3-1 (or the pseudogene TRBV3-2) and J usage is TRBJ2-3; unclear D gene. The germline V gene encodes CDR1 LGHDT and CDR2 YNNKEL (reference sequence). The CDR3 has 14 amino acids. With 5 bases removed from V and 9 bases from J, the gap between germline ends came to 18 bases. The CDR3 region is CASSASTASETQYF. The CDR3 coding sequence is TGTGCCAGCAGCGCCTCGACCGCCAGCGAAACGCAGTATTTT.

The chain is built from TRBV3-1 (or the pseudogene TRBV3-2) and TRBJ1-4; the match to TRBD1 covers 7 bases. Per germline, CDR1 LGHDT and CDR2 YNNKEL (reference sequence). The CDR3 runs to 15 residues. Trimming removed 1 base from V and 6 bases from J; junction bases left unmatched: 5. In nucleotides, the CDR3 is TGTGCCAGCAGCCAAGGGGACAGCGACGATGAAAAACTGTTTTTT. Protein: CASSQGDSDDEKLFF.

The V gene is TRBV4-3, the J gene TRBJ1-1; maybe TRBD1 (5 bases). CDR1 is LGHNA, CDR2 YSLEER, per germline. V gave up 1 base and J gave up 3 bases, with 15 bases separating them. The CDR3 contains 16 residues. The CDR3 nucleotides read TGCGCCAGCAGCCAAGGTGTGAGGCAGGGTTACACTGAAGCTTTCTTT. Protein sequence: CASSQGVRQGYTEAFF.

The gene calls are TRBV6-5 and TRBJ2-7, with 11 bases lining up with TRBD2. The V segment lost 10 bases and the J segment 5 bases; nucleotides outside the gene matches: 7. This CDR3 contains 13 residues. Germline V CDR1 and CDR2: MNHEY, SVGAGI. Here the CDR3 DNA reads TGTGCCACCACTACTAGCGGGAGTAACGAGCAGTACTTC. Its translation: CATTTSGSNEQYF.

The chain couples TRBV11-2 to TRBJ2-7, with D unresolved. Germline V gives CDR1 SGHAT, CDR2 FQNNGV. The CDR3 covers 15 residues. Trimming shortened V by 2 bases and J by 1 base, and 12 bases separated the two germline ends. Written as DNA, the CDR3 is TGTGCCAGCAGCTTATCTTCGACGAAATCCTACGAGCAGTACTTC. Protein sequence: CASSLSSTKSYEQYF.

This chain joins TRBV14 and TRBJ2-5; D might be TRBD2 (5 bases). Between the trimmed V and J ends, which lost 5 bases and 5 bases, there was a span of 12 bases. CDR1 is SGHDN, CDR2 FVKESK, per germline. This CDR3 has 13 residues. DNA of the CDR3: TGTGCCAGCAGCGATCGACTATCGGAGACCCAGTACTTC. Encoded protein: CASSDRLSETQYF.

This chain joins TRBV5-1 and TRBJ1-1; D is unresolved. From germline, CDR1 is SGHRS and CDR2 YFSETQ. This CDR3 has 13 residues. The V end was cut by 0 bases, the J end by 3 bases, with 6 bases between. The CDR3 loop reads CASSLGDDTEAFF. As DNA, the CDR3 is TGCGCCAGCAGCTTGGGTGACGACACTGAAGCTTTCTTT.

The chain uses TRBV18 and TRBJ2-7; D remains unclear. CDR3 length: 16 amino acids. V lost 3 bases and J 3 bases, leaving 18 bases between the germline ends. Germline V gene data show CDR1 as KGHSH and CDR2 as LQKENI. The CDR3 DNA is TGTGCCAGCTCACCCTTTACACAGCTACCAGGCTACGAGCAGTACTTC. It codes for CASSPFTQLPGYEQYF.

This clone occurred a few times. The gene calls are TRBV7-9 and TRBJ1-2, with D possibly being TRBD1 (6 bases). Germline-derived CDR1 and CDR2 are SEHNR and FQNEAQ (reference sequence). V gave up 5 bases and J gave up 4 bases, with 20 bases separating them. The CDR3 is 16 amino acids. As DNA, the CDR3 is TGTGCCAGCAGCCCTGGGACAAAATCCATCGTCTATGGCTACACCTTC. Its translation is CASSPGTKSIVYGYTF.

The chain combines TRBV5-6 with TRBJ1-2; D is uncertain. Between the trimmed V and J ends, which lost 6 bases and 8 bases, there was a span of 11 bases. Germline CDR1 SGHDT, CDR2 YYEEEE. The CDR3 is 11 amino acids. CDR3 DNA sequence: TGTGCCAGCACTAGTGGTGCCGGCTACACCTTC. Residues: CASTSGAGYTF.

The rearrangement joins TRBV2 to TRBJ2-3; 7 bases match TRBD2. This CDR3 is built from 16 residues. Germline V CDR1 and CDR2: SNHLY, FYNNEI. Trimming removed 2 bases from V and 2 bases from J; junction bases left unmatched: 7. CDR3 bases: TGTGCCAGCAGTGAACGGGTGCTAGCGGTCACAGATACGCAGTATTTT. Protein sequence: CASSERVLAVTDTQYF.

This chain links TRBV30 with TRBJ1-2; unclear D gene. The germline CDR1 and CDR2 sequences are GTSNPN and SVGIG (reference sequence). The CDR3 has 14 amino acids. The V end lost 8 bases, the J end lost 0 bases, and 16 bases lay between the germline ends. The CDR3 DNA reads TGTGCCGGCGCCCTCTGGAGGACTAACTATGGCTACACCTTC. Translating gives CAGALWRTNYGYTF.

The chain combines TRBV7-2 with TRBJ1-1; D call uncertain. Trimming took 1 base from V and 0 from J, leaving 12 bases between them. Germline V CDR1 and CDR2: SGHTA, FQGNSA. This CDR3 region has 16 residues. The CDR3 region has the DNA TGTGCCAGCAGCTTAGATGGTGCGGCCATGAACACTGAAGCTTTCTTT. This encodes CASSLDGAAMNTEAFF.

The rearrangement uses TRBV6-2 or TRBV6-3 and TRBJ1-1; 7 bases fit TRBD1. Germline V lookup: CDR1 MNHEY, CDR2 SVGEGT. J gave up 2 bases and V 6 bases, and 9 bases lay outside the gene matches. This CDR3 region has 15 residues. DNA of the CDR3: TGTGCCAGCAGCCTGATGAGGGGGCTTAACACTGAAGCTTTCTTT. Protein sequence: CASSLMRGLNTEAFF.

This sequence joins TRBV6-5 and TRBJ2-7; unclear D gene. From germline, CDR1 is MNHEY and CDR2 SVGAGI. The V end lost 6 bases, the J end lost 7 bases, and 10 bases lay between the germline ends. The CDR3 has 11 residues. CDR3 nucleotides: TGTGCCAGCAGCCACAGTGGGGAGCAGTACTTC. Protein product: CASSHSGEQYF.

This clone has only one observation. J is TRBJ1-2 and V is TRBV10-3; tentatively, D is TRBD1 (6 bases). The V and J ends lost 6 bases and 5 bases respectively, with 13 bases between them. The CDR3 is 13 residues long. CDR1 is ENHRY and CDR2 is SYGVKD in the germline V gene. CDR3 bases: TGTGCCATCAGAACCGGGACACAGTATGGCTACACCTTC. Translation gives CAIRTGTQYGYTF.

The CDR3 DNA follows: TGTGCCAGCAGCTTTGGGACAGGGGGCACTGAAGCTTTCTTT. This sequence encodes CASSFGTGGTEAFF. The genes are TRBV7-9 and TRBJ1-1; 11 positions match TRBD1. V shed 3 bases and J 4 bases; nucleotides not matched to a gene: 1. CDR1 is SEHNR, CDR2 FQNEAQ, per germline (reference sequence). The CDR3 loop spans 14 amino acids.

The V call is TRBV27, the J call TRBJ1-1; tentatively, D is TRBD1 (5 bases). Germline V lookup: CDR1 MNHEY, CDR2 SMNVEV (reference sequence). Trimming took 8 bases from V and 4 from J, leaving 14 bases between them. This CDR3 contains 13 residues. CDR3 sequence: CASCSWGGTEAFF. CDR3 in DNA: TGTGCCAGCTGTTCCTGGGGGGGCACTGAAGCTTTCTTT.

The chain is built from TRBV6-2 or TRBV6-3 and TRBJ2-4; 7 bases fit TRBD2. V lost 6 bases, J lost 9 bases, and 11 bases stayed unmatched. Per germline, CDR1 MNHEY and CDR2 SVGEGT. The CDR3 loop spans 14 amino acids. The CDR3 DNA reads TGTGCCAGCAGCCGCGGGACTATGAGGATCATTCAGTACTTC. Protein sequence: CASSRGTMRIIQYF.

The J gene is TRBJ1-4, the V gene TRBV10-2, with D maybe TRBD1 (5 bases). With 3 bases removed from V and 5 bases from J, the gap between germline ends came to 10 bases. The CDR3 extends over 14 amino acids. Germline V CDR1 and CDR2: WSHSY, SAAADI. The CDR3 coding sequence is TGCGCCAGCAGTGAACGACAGTCGAATGAAAAACTGTTTTTT. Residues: CASSERQSNEKLFF.

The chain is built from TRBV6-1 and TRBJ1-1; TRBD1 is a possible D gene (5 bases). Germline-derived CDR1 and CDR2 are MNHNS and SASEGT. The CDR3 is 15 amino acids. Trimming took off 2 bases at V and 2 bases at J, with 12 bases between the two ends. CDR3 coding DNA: TGTGCCAGCAGTGAAAATTTGGGGGGAAACACTGAAGCTTTCTTT. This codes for CASSENLGGNTEAFF.

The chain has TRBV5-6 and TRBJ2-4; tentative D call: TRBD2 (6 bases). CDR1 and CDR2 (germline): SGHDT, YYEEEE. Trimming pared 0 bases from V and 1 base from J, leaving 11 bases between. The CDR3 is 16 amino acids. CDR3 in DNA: TGTGCCAGCAGCTTGGGTGGCGGAGGGGCCAAAAACATTCAGTACTTC. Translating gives CASSLGGGGAKNIQYF.